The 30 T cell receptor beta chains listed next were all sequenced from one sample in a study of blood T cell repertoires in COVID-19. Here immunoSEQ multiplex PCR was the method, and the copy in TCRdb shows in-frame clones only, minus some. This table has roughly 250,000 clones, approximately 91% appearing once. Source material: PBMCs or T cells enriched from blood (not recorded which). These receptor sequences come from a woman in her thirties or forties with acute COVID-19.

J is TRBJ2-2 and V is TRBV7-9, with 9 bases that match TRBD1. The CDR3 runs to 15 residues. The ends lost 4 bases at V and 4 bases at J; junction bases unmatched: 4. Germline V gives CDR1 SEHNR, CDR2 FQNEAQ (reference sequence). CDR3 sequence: CASSSDRGATGELFF. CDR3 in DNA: TGTGCCAGCAGCTCCGACAGGGGGGCCACCGGGGAGCTGTTTTTT.

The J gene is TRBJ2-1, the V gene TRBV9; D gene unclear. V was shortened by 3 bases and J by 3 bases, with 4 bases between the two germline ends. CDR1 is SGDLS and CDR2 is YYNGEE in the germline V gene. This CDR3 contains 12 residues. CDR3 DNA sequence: TGTGCCAGCAGCGCGCGCTACAATGAGCAGTTCTTC. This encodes CASSARYNEQFF.

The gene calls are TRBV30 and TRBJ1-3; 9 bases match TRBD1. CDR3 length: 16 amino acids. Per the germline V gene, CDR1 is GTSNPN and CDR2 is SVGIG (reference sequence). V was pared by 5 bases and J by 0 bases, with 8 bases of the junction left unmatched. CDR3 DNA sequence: TGTGCCTGGGGTACCGGACAGGGGTACTCTGGAAACACCATATATTTT. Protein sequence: CAWGTGQGYSGNTIYF.

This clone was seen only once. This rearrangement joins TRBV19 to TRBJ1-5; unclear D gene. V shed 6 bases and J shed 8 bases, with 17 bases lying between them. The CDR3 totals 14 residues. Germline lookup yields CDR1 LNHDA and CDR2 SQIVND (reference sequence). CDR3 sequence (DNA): TGTGCCAGTAGCCGGCAGGCCCCGAGGGAGCCCCAGCATTTT. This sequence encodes CASSRQAPREPQHF.

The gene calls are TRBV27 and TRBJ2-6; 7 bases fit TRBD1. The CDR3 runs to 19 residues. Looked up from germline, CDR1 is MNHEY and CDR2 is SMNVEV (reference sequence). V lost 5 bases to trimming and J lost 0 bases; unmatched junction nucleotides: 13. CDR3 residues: CASSPKPTGISSGANVLTF. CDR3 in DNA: TGTGCCAGCAGTCCAAAACCGACAGGGATAAGCTCTGGGGCCAACGTCCTGACTTTC.

This chain's CDR3 is CASSPNRVNTEAFF. DNA of the CDR3: TGTGCCAGCAGTCCAAACAGGGTTAACACTGAAGCTTTCTTT. V usage is TRBV28 and J usage is TRBJ1-1; D possibly corresponds to TRBD1 (6 bases). The CDR3 is 14 residues long. V was trimmed by 5 bases and J by 2 bases, leaving 12 bases between them. In germline, CDR1 is MDHEN, CDR2 SYDVKM.

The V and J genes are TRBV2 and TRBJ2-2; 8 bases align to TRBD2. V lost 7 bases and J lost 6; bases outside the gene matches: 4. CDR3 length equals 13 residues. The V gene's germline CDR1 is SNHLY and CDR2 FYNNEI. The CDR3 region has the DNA TGTGCCAGCAAACCGGGAGGGTCCGGGGAGCTGTTTTTT. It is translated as CASKPGGSGELFF.

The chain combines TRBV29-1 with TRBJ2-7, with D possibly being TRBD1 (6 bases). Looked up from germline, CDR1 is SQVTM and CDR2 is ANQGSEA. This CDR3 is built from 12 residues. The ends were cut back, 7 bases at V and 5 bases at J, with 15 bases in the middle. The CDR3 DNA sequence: TGCAGCGCCTGGACAGAAATCAACGAGCAGTACTTC. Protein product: CSAWTEINEQYF.

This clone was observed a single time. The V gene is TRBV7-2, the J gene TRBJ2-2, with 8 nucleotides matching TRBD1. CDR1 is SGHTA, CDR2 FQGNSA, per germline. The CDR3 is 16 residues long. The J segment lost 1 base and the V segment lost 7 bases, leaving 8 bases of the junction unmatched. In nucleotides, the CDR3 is TGTGCCAGCACAACCTGGACAGGGCTGAACACCGGGGAGCTGTTTTTT. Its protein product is CASTTWTGLNTGELFF.

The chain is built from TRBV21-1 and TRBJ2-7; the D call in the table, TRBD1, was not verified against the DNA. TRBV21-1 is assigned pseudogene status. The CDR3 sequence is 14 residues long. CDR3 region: CASFMTGGQTEQYF. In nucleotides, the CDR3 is TGTGCCAGCTTTATGACAGGGGGCCAAACCGAGCAGTACTTC.

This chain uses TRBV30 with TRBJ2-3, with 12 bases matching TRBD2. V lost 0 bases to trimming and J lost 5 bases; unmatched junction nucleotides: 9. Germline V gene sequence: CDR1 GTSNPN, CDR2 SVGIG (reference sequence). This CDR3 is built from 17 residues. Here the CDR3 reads CAWSVGRLAGVGDTQYF. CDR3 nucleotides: TGTGCCTGGAGTGTAGGAAGACTAGCGGGGGTAGGAGATACGCAGTATTTT.

As DNA, the CDR3 is TGTGCTAGTGGTCCTGGGACAGGGCAGTTCGGTGAGACCCAGTACTTC. This codes for CASGPGTGQFGETQYF. The chain uses TRBV12-5 and TRBJ2-5; TRBD1 matches 9 bases. The germline CDR1 and CDR2 sequences are LGHNT and FRNRAP. The length of the CDR3 is 16 residues. V lost 5 bases, J lost 5 bases, and 12 bases stayed unmatched.

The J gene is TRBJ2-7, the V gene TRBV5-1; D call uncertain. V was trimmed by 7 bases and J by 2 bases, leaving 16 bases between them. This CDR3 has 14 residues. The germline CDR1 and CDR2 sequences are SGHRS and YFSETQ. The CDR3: CASGQEPGPYEQYF. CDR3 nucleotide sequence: TGCGCCAGCGGGCAAGAGCCCGGCCCCTACGAGCAGTACTTC.

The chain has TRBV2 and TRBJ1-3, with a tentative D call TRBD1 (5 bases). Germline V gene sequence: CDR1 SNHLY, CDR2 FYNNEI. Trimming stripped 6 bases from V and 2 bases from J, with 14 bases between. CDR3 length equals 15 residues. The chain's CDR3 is CASSTQGVAGNTIYF. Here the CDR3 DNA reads TGTGCCAGCAGCACCCAGGGCGTCGCTGGAAACACCATATATTTT. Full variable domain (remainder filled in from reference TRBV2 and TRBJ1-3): EPEVTQTPSHQVTQMGQEVILRCVPISNHLYFYWYRQILGQKVEFLVSFYNNEISEKSEIFDDQFSVERPDGSNFTLKIRSTKLEDSAMYFCASSTQGVAGNTIYFGEGSWLTVV.

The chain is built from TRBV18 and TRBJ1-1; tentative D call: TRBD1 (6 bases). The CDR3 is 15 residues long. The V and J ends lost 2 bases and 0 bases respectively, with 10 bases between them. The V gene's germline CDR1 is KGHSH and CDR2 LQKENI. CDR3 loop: CASSPDTGMNTEAFF. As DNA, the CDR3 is TGTGCCAGCTCACCAGATACAGGGATGAACACTGAAGCTTTCTTT.

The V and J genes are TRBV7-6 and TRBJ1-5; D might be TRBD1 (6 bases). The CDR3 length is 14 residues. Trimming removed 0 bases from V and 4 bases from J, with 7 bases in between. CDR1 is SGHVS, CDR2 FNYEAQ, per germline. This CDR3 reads CASSLATGNQPQHF. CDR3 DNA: TGTGCCAGCAGCTTAGCGACAGGTAATCAGCCCCAGCATTTT.

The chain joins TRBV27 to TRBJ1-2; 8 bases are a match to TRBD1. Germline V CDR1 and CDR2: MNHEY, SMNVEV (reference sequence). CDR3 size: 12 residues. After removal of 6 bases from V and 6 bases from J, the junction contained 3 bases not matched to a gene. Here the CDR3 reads CASRGQAHGYTF. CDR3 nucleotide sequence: TGTGCCAGCAGGGGACAGGCCCATGGCTACACCTTC.

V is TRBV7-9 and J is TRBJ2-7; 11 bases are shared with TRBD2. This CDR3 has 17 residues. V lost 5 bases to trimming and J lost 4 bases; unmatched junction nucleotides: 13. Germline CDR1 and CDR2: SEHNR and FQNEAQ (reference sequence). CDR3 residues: CASSPLQTSGIRYEQYF. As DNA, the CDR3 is TGTGCCAGCAGCCCACTCCAGACTAGCGGGATAAGGTACGAGCAGTACTTC. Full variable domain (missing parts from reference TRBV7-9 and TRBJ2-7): DTGVSQNPRHKITKRGQNVTFRCDPISEHNRLYWYRQTLGQGPEFLTYFQNEAQLEKSRLLSDRFSAERPKGSFSTLEIQRTEQGDSAMYLCASSPLQTSGIRYEQYFGPGTRLTVT.

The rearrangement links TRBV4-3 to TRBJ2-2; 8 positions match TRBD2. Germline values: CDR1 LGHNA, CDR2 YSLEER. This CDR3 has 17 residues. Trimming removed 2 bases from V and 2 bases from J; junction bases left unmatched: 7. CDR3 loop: CASSQRTGTSNTGELFF. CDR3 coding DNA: TGCGCCAGCAGCCAAAGGACCGGGACTAGTAACACCGGGGAGCTGTTTTTT.

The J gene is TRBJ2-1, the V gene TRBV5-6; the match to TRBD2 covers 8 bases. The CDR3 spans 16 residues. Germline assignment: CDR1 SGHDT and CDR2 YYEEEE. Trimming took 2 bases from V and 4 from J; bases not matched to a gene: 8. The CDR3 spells CASSFQTGGRYNEQFF. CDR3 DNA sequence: TGTGCCAGCAGCTTTCAAACGGGAGGGAGGTACAATGAGCAGTTCTTC.

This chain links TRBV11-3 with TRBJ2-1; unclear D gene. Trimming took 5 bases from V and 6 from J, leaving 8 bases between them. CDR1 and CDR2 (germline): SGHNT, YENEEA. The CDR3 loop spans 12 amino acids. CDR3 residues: CASSLDSNEQFF. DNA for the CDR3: TGTGCCAGCAGCCTTGACTCCAATGAGCAGTTCTTC.

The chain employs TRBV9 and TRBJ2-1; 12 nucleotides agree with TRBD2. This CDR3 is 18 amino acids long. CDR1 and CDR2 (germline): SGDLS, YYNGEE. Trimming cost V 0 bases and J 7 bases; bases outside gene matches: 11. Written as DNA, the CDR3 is TGTGCCAGCAGCGTAGCTGGGGCTAGCGGGAGGGCCGGGAATGAGCAGTTCTTC. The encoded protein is CASSVAGASGRAGNEQFF.

The CDR3 DNA reads as TGTGCCACCAGTGTTAATGGCGGGGGAAGCTCCTACAATGAGCAGTTCTTC. Protein: CATSVNGGGSSYNEQFF. J is TRBJ2-1 and V is TRBV24-1; 7 bases map to TRBD2. In germline, CDR1 is KGHDR, CDR2 SFDVKD. This CDR3 is 17 amino acids long. Unmatched junction bases numbered 9, after V lost 5 bases and J lost 0 bases.

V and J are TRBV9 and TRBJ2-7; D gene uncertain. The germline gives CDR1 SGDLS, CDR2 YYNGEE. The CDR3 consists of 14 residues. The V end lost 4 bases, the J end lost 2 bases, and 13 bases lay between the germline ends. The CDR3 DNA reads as TGTGCCAGCAGCCCTAGAGGAGTTCCCTACGAGCAGTACTTC. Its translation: CASSPRGVPYEQYF.

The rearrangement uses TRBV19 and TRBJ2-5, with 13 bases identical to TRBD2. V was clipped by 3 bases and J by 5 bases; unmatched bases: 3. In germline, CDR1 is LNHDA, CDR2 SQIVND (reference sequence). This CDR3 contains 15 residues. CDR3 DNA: TGTGCCAGTAGTATTTGGACTAGCGGGGGCGAGACCCAGTACTTC. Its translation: CASSIWTSGGETQYF.

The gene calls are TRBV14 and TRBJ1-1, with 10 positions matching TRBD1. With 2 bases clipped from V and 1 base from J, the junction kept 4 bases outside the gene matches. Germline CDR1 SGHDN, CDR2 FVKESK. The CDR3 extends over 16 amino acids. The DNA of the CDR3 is TGTGCCAGCAGCCAACTGGACAGGGGGGAGAACACTGAAGCTTTCTTT. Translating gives CASSQLDRGENTEAFF.

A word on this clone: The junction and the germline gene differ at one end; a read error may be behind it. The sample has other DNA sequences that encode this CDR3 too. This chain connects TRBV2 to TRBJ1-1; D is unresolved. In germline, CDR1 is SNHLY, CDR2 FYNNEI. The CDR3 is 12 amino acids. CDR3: CASSARNTEAFF. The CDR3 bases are TGCGCCAGCAGTGCCAGGAACACTGAAGCTTTCTTT.

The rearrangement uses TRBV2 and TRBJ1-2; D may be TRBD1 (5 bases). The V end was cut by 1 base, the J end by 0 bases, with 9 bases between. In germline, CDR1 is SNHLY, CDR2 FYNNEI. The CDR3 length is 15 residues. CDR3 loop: CASSEDRLSNYGYTF. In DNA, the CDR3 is TGTGCCAGCAGTGAAGACAGGCTTTCTAACTATGGCTACACCTTC. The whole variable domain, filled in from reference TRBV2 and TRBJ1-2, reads EPEVTQTPSHQVTQMGQEVILRCVPISNHLYFYWYRQILGQKVEFLVSFYNNEISEKSEIFDDQFSVERPDGSNFTLKIRSTKLEDSAMYFCASSEDRLSNYGYTFGSGTRLTVV.

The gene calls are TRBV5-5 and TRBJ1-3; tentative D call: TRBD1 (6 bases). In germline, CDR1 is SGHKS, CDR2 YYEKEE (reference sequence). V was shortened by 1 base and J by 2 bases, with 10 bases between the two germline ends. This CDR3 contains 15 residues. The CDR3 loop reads CASSLLAGAGNTIYF. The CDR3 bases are TGTGCCAGCAGCTTGTTGGCAGGGGCTGGAAACACCATATATTTT.

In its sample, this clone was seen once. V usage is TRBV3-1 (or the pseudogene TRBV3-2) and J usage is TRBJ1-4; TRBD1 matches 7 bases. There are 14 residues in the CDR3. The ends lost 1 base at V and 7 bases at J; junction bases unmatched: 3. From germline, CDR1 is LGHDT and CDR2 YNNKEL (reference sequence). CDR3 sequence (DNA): TGTGCCAGCAGCCAAGCCTCAGGGGGTGAAAAACTGTTTTTT. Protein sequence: CASSQASGGEKLFF.